The 10 T cell receptor beta chains reported below all come from one sample, sequenced in a study of cytomegalovirus exposure and HLA in healthy donors. Measured with immunoSEQ multiplex PCR; TCRdb has only the in-frame clones, and not every one. The profile shows some 270,000 clones, approximately 86% of them singletons. The material sequenced was PBMCs. Receptors originate from a young woman in good health and CMV-seronegative.

This clone appeared a single time. The chain combines TRBV5-8 with TRBJ2-1; D is undetermined. Trimming took 0 bases from V and 7 from J, leaving 8 bases between them. CDR1 is SGHTS, CDR2 YDEGEE, per germline. The CDR3 loop spans 13 amino acids. The CDR3 bases are TGTGCCAGCAGCTTGGGACTCGTAAATGAGCAGTTCTTC. It translates to CASSLGLVNEQFF.

The chain has TRBV7-2 and TRBJ2-5; 12 nucleotides align to TRBD2. V shed 4 bases and J 2 bases; nucleotides not matched to a gene: 2. Germline values: CDR1 SGHTA, CDR2 FQGNSA. The CDR3 covers 15 residues. Written as DNA, the CDR3 is TGTGCCAGCAGCTCCGGACTAGCGGGGCAAGAGACCCAGTACTTC. Translated: CASSSGLAGQETQYF.

The chain uses TRBV6-5 and TRBJ1-2; a possible D gene is TRBD1 (6 bases). Between the trimmed V and J ends, which lost 4 bases and 3 bases, there was a span of 15 bases. Germline-derived CDR1 and CDR2 are MNHEY and SVGAGI. This CDR3 is built from 15 residues. The CDR3 region is CASSFHTGSHYGYTF. The CDR3, as DNA: TGTGCCAGCAGTTTCCATACAGGGTCCCACTATGGCTACACCTTC.

This clone was counted a single time. The V and J genes are TRBV6-1 and TRBJ2-4; tentative D call: TRBD1 (6 bases). This CDR3 has 15 residues. The germline gives CDR1 MNHNS, CDR2 SASEGT. The V end was cut by 6 bases, the J end by 2 bases, with 14 bases between. CDR3 sequence reads: CASSSQGGTKNIQYF. CDR3 sequence (DNA): TGTGCCAGCAGCTCACAAGGGGGTACCAAAAACATTCAGTACTTC.

The V and J genes are TRBV6-1 and TRBJ1-5; D is possibly TRBD1 (5 bases). The V and J ends lost 4 bases and 3 bases respectively, with 13 bases between them. Germline V gene sequence: CDR1 MNHNS, CDR2 SASEGT. The CDR3 has 15 amino acids. The DNA of the CDR3 is TGTGCCAGCAGTGCCCAGGGAAGGAACAATCAGCCCCAGCATTTT. This codes for CASSAQGRNNQPQHF.

V gene TRBV6-5 combines with J gene TRBJ2-7, with TRBD2 identical over 8 bases. The CDR3 covers 14 residues. Germline trimming cut 6 bases from V and 2 bases from J; bases unmatched to any gene: 6. The germline gives CDR1 MNHEY, CDR2 SVGAGI. The CDR3 region is CASSLTSVAYEQYF. The CDR3 region has the DNA TGTGCCAGCAGCCTGACTAGCGTTGCCTACGAGCAGTACTTC.

The table lists this clone with a count of one. The rearrangement uses TRBV4-3 and TRBJ2-7; TRBD1 agrees at 9 bases. The CDR3 is 17 residues long. Losses at the gene ends were 2 bases for V and 0 bases for J; bases not matched to a gene: 8. The germline V gene encodes CDR1 LGHNA and CDR2 YSLEER. CDR3 amino acids: CASSQITGTGSSYEQYF. The CDR3 DNA reads TGCGCCAGCAGCCAAATTACCGGGACAGGGAGCTCCTACGAGCAGTACTTC.

The chain has TRBV6-5 and TRBJ2-1, with D possibly being TRBD1 (5 bases). The CDR3 covers 13 residues. V was trimmed by 7 bases and J by 5 bases, leaving 12 bases between them. The germline CDR1 and CDR2 sequences are MNHEY and SVGAGI. DNA of the CDR3: TGTGCCAGCAAGGGCAGCAGGGACAATGAGCAGTTCTTC. This gives the protein CASKGSRDNEQFF.

The rearrangement joins TRBV5-1 to TRBJ2-4; a weak D match, TRBD1 (6 bases). Germline-derived CDR1 and CDR2 are SGHRS and YFSETQ. V was clipped by 0 bases and J by 0 bases, with 13 bases between them. The CDR3 consists of 17 residues. In DNA, the CDR3 is TGCGCCAGCAGCTTGGTAGGGGGAGATTTAGCCAAAAACATTCAGTACTTC. Amino acids: CASSLVGGDLAKNIQYF.

This clone has just one count. V usage is TRBV6-5 and J usage is TRBJ2-7, with 9 bases matching TRBD1. The J segment lost 5 bases and the V segment lost 6 bases, leaving 5 bases of the junction unmatched. This CDR3 comprises 13 residues. Germline V lookup: CDR1 MNHEY, CDR2 SVGAGI. CDR3 amino acids: CASRPTGGDEQYF. Written as DNA, the CDR3 is TGTGCCAGCAGGCCTACAGGGGGCGACGAGCAGTACTTC.